This T cell receptor (beta chain) was captured by sequencing in a study of T cells in Graves' hyperthyroidism and ophthalmopathy. Criteria for exclusion of patients were uncontrolled infection, other autoimmune disease, pregnancy or lactation. This clonotype was picked up a small number of times. One end of the junction varies from germline; a read error may be responsible. The CDR3 spans 13 residues. Germline V gene lookup returns CDR1 MNHNS and CDR2 SASEGT. Amplified TCR beta CDR3 regions came from RNA transcripts. The HTBI primer set served for first-round RT-PCR of the TCR CDR3. MiXCR, applied by TCRdb to the multiplex PCR reads, yields one record per CDR3 protein. Here the sample spans approximately 330,000 distinct CDR3 sequences, roughly 18% being singletons.

The chain recombines TRBV6-1 with TRBJ1-3; 7 positions match TRBD1. The sequenced sample was blood. The sequence was collected from a woman aged 45 to 65 with Graves' hyperthyroidism. The CDR3 DNA reads TGTGCCAGCAGACGAGGGACAGCCACTCCTTATATCTTT. The encoded protein is CASRRGTATPYIF.